The sequence of this T cell receptor beta chain was determined in a study of T cells after yellow fever vaccination. Trimming removed 0 bases at V and 0 bases at J, with 12 bases between. The CDR3 totals 16 residues. Germline values: CDR1 SGHNT, CDR2 YYREEE (reference sequence). Template switching with 5'RACE generated the TCR cDNA and added a universal primer site and UMIs. TCRdb reanalysed the 5' RACE reads using MiXCR and keeps one entry per CDR3 protein. The sample comprises some 110,000 distinct CDR3 sequences, under 8% of which are singletons, and around 2.5% rests with the top ten. The table lists this clonotype with many counts.

This receptor was identified in a man between 18 and 35 years old who received the YFV17D yellow fever vaccine. Sequences were derived from CD4+ T cells sorted from PBMCs, sampled 10 to 11 days after the first yellow fever vaccination. This chain joins TRBV5-4 and TRBJ1-1, with no clear D. CDR3 sequence (DNA): TGTGCCAGCAGCTTGGCCGGCAGCAGAATGAACACTGAAGCTTTCTTT. Protein sequence: CASSLAGSRMNTEAFF.